This TCR beta chain was identified during a study of chemoradiotherapy in HPV16-positive cancers. Findings and caveats of the study: Non-HPV-specific T cells did not expand in tumors during treatment, whereas candidate HPV-specific clones and E7-related motifs did.

Produced via immunoSEQ multiplex PCR; TCRdb's table is partial and in-frame only. Among over 10,000 clones listed, around 86% were seen once. Repertoires were sampled repeatedly during chemoradiotherapy. Note on this clone: The target antigen is unknown.

In germline, CDR1 is LNHDA, CDR2 SQIVND (reference sequence). The ends lost 4 bases at V and 9 bases at J; junction bases unmatched: 12. The CDR3 is 15 amino acids. This sequence joins TRBV19 and TRBJ2-1; 7 positions agree with TRBD2. This sample comprised blood, obtained from a patient who underwent chemoradiotherapy. This TCR derives from a human donor with HPV-associated anogenital cancer. In nucleotides, the CDR3 is TGTGCCAGTAGTAAAGGGACGGAAGGACTAGGTGAGCAGTTCTTC. This gives the protein CASSKGTEGLGEQFF.